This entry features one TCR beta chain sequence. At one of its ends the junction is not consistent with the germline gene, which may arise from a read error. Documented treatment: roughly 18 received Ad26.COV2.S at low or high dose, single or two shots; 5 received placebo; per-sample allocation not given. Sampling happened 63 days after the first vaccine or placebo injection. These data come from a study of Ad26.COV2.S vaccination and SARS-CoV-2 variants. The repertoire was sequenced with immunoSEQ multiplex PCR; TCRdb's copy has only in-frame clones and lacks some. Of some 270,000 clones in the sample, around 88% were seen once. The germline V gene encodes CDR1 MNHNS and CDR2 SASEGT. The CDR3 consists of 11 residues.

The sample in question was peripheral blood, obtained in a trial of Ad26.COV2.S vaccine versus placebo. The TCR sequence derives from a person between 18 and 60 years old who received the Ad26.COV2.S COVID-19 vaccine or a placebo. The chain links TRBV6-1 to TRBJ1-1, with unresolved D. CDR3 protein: CASREGTEAFF. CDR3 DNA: TGTGCCAGCAGGGAAGGCACTGAAGCTTTCTTT.